Shown below are 16 T cell receptor beta chains from a single sample sequenced in a study of blood T cell repertoires in COVID-19. Libraries were prepared by immunoSEQ multiplex PCR; TCRdb keeps only in-frame clonotypes and omits some of them. The repertoire holds around 290,000 clones, with 80% to 95% as singletons. Sequenced material: peripheral blood. These receptor sequences come from a woman in her 30s with COVID-19, enrolled during active disease.

The chain carries TRBV2 and TRBJ1-1; 10 nucleotides align to TRBD1. The CDR3 has 12 amino acids. Germline V gives CDR1 SNHLY, CDR2 FYNNEI. The trim removed 8 bases at V and 5 bases at J, leaving 2 bases unmatched. The CDR3 protein is CASWGQGTEAFF. For the CDR3, the DNA is TGTGCCAGCTGGGGACAGGGGACTGAAGCTTTCTTT.

There are a few counts of this clone. The J gene is TRBJ1-6, the V gene TRBV2; D is undetermined. This CDR3 is 12 amino acids long. CDR1 SNHLY and CDR2 FYNNEI come from the germline V gene. The V end was cut by 6 bases, the J end by 6 bases, with 6 bases between. CDR3 in DNA: TGTGCCAGCAGGGCCACTAATTCACCCCTCCACTTT. Translating it yields CASRATNSPLHF.

The sample holds many counts of this clone. This chain joins TRBV7-3 and TRBJ2-1; 7 bases are shared with TRBD1. Germline values: CDR1 SGHTA, CDR2 FQGTGA. Trimming removed 3 bases from V and 10 bases from J; junction bases left unmatched: 6. CDR3 length equals 13 residues. CDR3 bases: TGTGCCAGCAGCTTCACAGGGGATCGGGAGCAGTTCTTC. This codes for CASSFTGDREQFF.

This clone was recorded only once. The V and J genes are TRBV28 and TRBJ2-7; 7 bases agree with TRBD1. The CDR3 covers 12 residues. CDR1 and CDR2 (germline): MDHEN, SYDVKM. V shed 9 bases, J shed 2 bases, and the junction held 4 bases outside the gene matches. The CDR3 region has the DNA TGTGCCAGTAGACAGGGTCCCTACGAGCAGTACTTC. Residues: CASRQGPYEQYF.

The chain has TRBV27 and TRBJ2-1; 8 nucleotides match TRBD2. From germline, CDR1 is MNHEY and CDR2 SMNVEV (reference sequence). CDR3 size: 18 residues. Trimming cost V 1 base and J 5 bases; bases outside gene matches: 13. The CDR3: CASSLWSPREGPHNEQFF. The DNA of the CDR3 is TGTGCCAGCAGTTTATGGTCCCCCCGGGAGGGGCCACACAATGAGCAGTTCTTC.

Comment on this clone: The junction departs from germline at one end; a sequencing error may be responsible. The chain is built from TRBV9 and TRBJ2-2; D remains unclear. This CDR3 has 15 residues. CDR1 and CDR2 (germline): SGDLS, YYNGEE. The DNA of the CDR3 is TGTGCCAGCAGCGTAGAAACGGGTAACATCGGGGAGCTGTTTTTT. It specifies CASSVETGNIGELFF.

The rearrangement joins TRBV24-1 to TRBJ2-1, with D perhaps TRBD2 (6 bases). Deletions cut 2 bases from V and 5 bases from J, with 12 bases between. Germline V lookup: CDR1 KGHDR, CDR2 SFDVKD. This CDR3 contains 15 residues. CDR3 loop: CATSDSRRGNNEQFF. The DNA for the CDR3 is TGTGCCACCAGTGATTCCCGGCGGGGAAACAATGAGCAGTTCTTC.

The chain joins TRBV12-5 to TRBJ1-2, with D possibly TRBD1 on 5 matching bases. The CDR3 consists of 15 residues. V lost 3 bases, J lost 2 bases, and 13 bases lay in between. Germline V gene data show CDR1 as LGHNT and CDR2 as FRNRAP. CDR3 loop: CASGFLTESNYGYTF. In DNA, the CDR3 is TGTGCTAGTGGTTTTCTGACAGAATCAAACTATGGCTACACCTTC.

This clone appeared a single time. The chain employs TRBV19 and TRBJ1-5, with D unresolved. The germline V and J ends were trimmed by 5 bases and 1 base, with 12 bases remaining between them. The CDR3 loop spans 15 amino acids. Germline CDR1 and CDR2: LNHDA and SQIVND (reference sequence). CDR3 sequence: CASSAAVASNQPQHF. DNA of the CDR3: TGTGCCAGTAGTGCGGCAGTCGCAAGCAATCAGCCCCAGCATTTT.

CDR3 sequence reads: CASSEQVGDEQYF. DNA for the CDR3: TGCGCCAGCAGTGAGCAGGTAGGGGACGAGCAGTACTTC. The chain couples TRBV10-1 to TRBJ2-7; perhaps TRBD1 as D (5 bases). V was shortened by 2 bases and J by 5 bases, with 10 bases between the two germline ends. The CDR3 length is 13 residues. From germline, CDR1 is WNHNN and CDR2 SYGVQD (reference sequence).

The chain is built from TRBV7-2 and TRBJ2-5, with D maybe TRBD1 (5 bases). CDR1 is SGHTA, CDR2 FQGNSA, per germline. The V end lost 3 bases, the J end lost 4 bases, and 12 bases lay between the germline ends. The CDR3 totals 14 residues. As DNA, the CDR3 is TGTGCCAGCAGCTTTTTCCAGGGCGGAGAGACCCAGTACTTC. This sequence encodes CASSFFQGGETQYF.

The CDR3 sequence is CAWSFAGGPAGELFF. The CDR3 DNA reads TGTGCCTGGAGTTTCGCGGGAGGGCCCGCCGGGGAGCTGTTTTTT. The chain has TRBV30 and TRBJ2-2, with TRBD2 identical over 9 bases. CDR1 is GTSNPN and CDR2 is SVGIG in the germline V gene (reference sequence). V gave up 2 bases and J gave up 6 bases; unmatched junction bases: 7. This CDR3 spans 15 amino acids.

This chain uses TRBV29-1 with TRBJ2-4; D not certain. The germline V gene encodes CDR1 SQVTM and CDR2 ANQGSEA. Trimming took 1 base from V and 9 from J, leaving 13 bases between them. CDR3 size: 13 residues. The CDR3 bases are TGCAGCGTTGAAGTTCTCCAGGTTGGCATTCAGTACTTC. Translation: CSVEVLQVGIQYF.

The chain is built from TRBV3-1 (or the pseudogene TRBV3-2) and TRBJ1-6, with D possibly matching TRBD1 (5 bases). Germline V gene data show CDR1 as LGHDT and CDR2 as YNNKEL (reference sequence). The length of the CDR3 is 14 residues. The germline V and J ends were trimmed by 7 bases and 5 bases, with 12 bases remaining between them. The DNA for the CDR3 is TGTGCCAGCAAATGGGGCCCCGATAATTCACCCCTCCACTTT. Translating it yields CASKWGPDNSPLHF.

This rearrangement joins TRBV9 to TRBJ2-1; 9 positions match TRBD1. Germline lookup yields CDR1 SGDLS and CDR2 YYNGEE. The ends lost 3 bases at V and 8 bases at J; junction bases unmatched: 3. This CDR3 is built from 13 residues. The DNA for the CDR3 is TGTGCCAGCAGCGCGCGGGACAGGGATGAGCAGTTCTTC. Amino acid sequence: CASSARDRDEQFF. The whole variable domain, filled in from reference TRBV9 and TRBJ2-1, reads DSGVTQTPKHLITATGQRVTLRCSPRSGDLSVYWYQQSLDQGLQFLIQYYNGEERAKGNILERFSAQQFPDLHSELNLSSLELGDSALYFCASSARDRDEQFFGPGTRLTVL.

This chain connects TRBV12-3 or TRBV12-4 to TRBJ1-2; maybe TRBD1 (5 bases). CDR3 length: 13 residues. The ends were cut back, 3 bases at V and 4 bases at J, with 9 bases in the middle. CDR3 DNA sequence: TGTGCCAGCAGTTTGGGGGGTCTCTATGGCTACACCTTC. Protein sequence: CASSLGGLYGYTF.